A selection of T cell receptor beta chains follows, all from one sample in a study of cytomegalovirus exposure and HLA in healthy donors. Assay used: immunoSEQ multiplex PCR; TCRdb lists only in-frame clones, some missing. The profile shows 65,000 or so clones, 94% of them singletons. Sequencing input: PBMCs. The receptors were gathered from a man younger than 35 in good health and CMV-seropositive. CDR3s include the opening cysteine and the closing phenylalanine or tryptophan. The D gene is left open where the match is weak. Only part of the rows carry a size: once, few, many, or a class if the clone is expanded.

>TRBV5-1|13|NA|NA|TRBJ1-5
CASSLGPRQPQHF
TGCGCCAGCAGCTTGGGTCCGAGGCAGCCCCAGCATTTT
>TRBV19|16|TRBD2|NA|TRBJ2-3
CASSSRGSGSTDTQYF
TGTGCCAGTAGTTCTCGTGGTAGCGGGAGCACAGATACGCAGTATTTT
>TRBV6-6|14|NA|NA|TRBJ1-1
CASIPGLADPEAFF
TGTGCCAGCATCCCAGGGTTGGCGGACCCTGAAGCTTTCTTT
>TRBV7-9|15|NA|NA|TRBJ1-1
CASSLGPVWNTEAFF
TGTGCCAGCAGCTTAGGTCCCGTATGGAACACTGAAGCTTTCTTT
>TRBV4-3|15|TRBD1|NA|TRBJ2-2
CASSQWTGGTGELFF
TGCGCCAGCAGCCAATGGACAGGAGGCACCGGGGAGCTGTTTTTT
>TRBV12-5|15|NA|NA|TRBJ2-5
CASGLGNPGAETQYF
TGTGCTAGTGGTTTAGGGAACCCAGGGGCAGAGACCCAGTACTTC
>TRBV7-2|15|TRBD1|NA|TRBJ2-7
CASSLRTGESYEQYF
TGTGCCAGCAGCTTACGGACAGGGGAGTCCTACGAGCAGTACTTC
>TRBV28|13|NA|NA|TRBJ1-1
CASIFQGGTEAFF
TGTGCCAGCATTTTTCAGGGCGGCACTGAAGCTTTCTTT
>TRBV11-3|14|NA|NA|TRBJ2-3
CASRDFSTGNTQYF
TGTGCCAGCAGGGACTTCTCGACCGGAAATACGCAGTATTTT
>TRBV19|16|NA|NA|TRBJ1-4
CASSIGTAATNEKLFF
TGTGCCAGTAGTATAGGGACAGCGGCAACTAATGAAAAACTGTTTTTT
>TRBV27|16|TRBD1|NA|TRBJ1-1
CASSALTGQIKTEAFF
TGTGCCAGCAGTGCCCTCACGGGACAGATAAAAACTGAAGCTTTCTTT
>TRBV19|14|TRBD1|NA|TRBJ1-2
CASSINRGNYGYTF
TGTGCCAGTAGTATAAACAGGGGTAACTATGGCTACACCTTC
>TRBV9|14|NA|NA|TRBJ1-5
CASSPSTGDQPQHF
TGTGCCAGCAGCCCCTCGACAGGCGATCAGCCCCAGCATTTT
>TRBV7-8|15|NA|once|TRBJ2-1
CASSLNSYIFNEQFF
TGTGCCAGCAGCTTAAACTCCTATATTTTTAATGAGCAGTTCTTC
>TRBV27|13|NA|NA|TRBJ2-2
CASSSRGTGELFF
TGTGCCAGCAGTTCCAGGGGTACCGGGGAGCTGTTTTTT
>TRBV29-1|18|TRBD2|NA|TRBJ2-7
CSVEAKIGWGLAGLRQYF
TGCAGCGTTGAAGCAAAGATAGGATGGGGACTAGCGGGATTGAGGCAGTACTTC
>TRBV30|15|NA|NA|TRBJ2-7
CAWSPGVARAYEQYF
TGTGCCTGGAGCCCAGGAGTAGCCAGGGCCTACGAGCAGTACTTC
>TRBV19|16|TRBD1|NA|TRBJ1-2
CATAFASTGRGYGYTF
TGTGCCACCGCGTTTGCTTCGACAGGGCGCGGCTATGGCTACACCTTC
>TRBV14|16|TRBD2|once|TRBJ2-3
CASSPWKAGSWDTQYF
TGTGCCAGCAGCCCCTGGAAAGCGGGGAGCTGGGATACGCAGTATTTT
>TRBV9|15|NA|NA|TRBJ2-7
CASSVAGTGYYEQYF
TGTGCCAGCAGCGTAGCTGGGACTGGATACTACGAGCAGTACTTC
>TRBV15|15|TRBD2|NA|TRBJ2-2
CATSSIAGGTGELFF
TGTGCCACCAGCTCGATAGCGGGGGGCACCGGGGAGCTGTTTTTT
>TRBV28|12|TRBD2|NA|TRBJ2-2
CASQRGTGELFF
TGTGCCAGCCAGCGGGGTACCGGGGAGCTGTTTTTT
>TRBV29-1|16|TRBD2|NA|TRBJ2-2
CSVGLAGAGNTGELFF
TGCAGCGTGGGACTAGCGGGAGCGGGGAACACCGGGGAGCTGTTTTTT
>TRBV6-1|14|NA|NA|TRBJ1-5
CASSEAGSNQPQHF
TGTGCCAGCAGTGAGGCAGGGTCGAATCAGCCCCAGCATTTT
>TRBV28|12|NA|NA|TRBJ2-7
CASSVTGYEQYF
TGTGCCAGCAGTGTTACAGGCTACGAGCAGTACTTC
>TRBV6-4|15|TRBD2|few|TRBJ2-1
CASSDSSGGANEQFF
TGTGCCAGCAGTGACTCTAGCGGGGGGGCCAATGAGCAGTTCTTC
>TRBV6-5|14|NA|NA|TRBJ2-7
CASTLWTVSYEQYF
TGTGCCAGCACTTTATGGACAGTTTCCTACGAGCAGTACTTC
>TRBV28|14|TRBD1|NA|TRBJ1-6
CASTDRGPNSPLHF
TGTGCCAGCACGGACAGGGGTCCTAATTCACCCCTCCACTTT
>TRBV29-1|11|NA|NA|TRBJ1-1
CSVGHRTEAFF
TGCAGCGTTGGCCATCGGACTGAAGCTTTCTTT
>TRBV7-9|13|TRBD1|NA|TRBJ1-2
CASSQDRSYGYTF
TGTGCCAGCAGCCAGGACAGGAGCTATGGCTACACCTTC
>TRBV13|11|NA|NA|TRBJ2-1
CASSYNNEQFF
TGTGCCAGCAGCTACAACAATGAGCAGTTCTTC
>TRBV2|15|NA|NA|TRBJ1-4
CASTLRGGINEKLFF
TGTGCCAGCACCCTTCGAGGAGGGATTAATGAAAAACTGTTTTTT
>TRBV7-2|14|TRBD1|NA|TRBJ2-1
CASSATGSHNEQFF
TGTGCCAGCAGCGCGACAGGGTCCCACAATGAGCAGTTCTTC
>TRBV28|13|NA|NA|TRBJ1-1
CATSWGVGTEAFF
TGTGCCACCTCGTGGGGGGTGGGCACTGAAGCTTTCTTT
>TRBV2|12|NA|NA|TRBJ1-1
CASSEDRITTFF
TGTGCCAGCAGTGAAGACAGAATTACAACTTTCTTT
>TRBV4-3|15|TRBD2|NA|TRBJ2-7
CASSQGSSGNYEQYF
TGCGCCAGCAGCCAAGGCTCTAGCGGCAACTACGAGCAGTACTTC
>TRBV7-9|15|NA|NA|TRBJ1-2
CASSQGVLANYGYTF
TGTGCCAGCAGCCAAGGAGTATTGGCTAACTATGGCTACACCTTC
>TRBV5-1|13|NA|NA|TRBJ2-5
CASSVTLKETQYF
TGCGCCAGCAGCGTGACACTTAAAGAGACCCAGTACTTC
>TRBV5-1|15|NA|NA|TRBJ2-1
CASSLFPSSYNEQFF
TGCGCCAGCAGCTTGTTTCCGAGCTCCTACAATGAGCAGTTCTTC
>TRBV7-3|14|TRBD2|NA|TRBJ2-1
CASSSAGGYNEQFF
TGTGCCAGCAGCTCGGCGGGAGGTTACAATGAGCAGTTCTTC
>TRBV7-9|15|NA|NA|TRBJ1-2
CASSLGAGKDYGYTF
TGTGCCAGCAGCTTAGGGGCAGGGAAGGACTATGGCTACACCTTC